This section outlines one T cell receptor beta chain sequence together with its context. This record belongs to a study of OX40 agonist ivuxolimab in advanced cancers. The CDR3 is 19 amino acids. Looked up from germline, CDR1 is SEHNR and CDR2 is FQNEAQ (reference sequence). With V trimmed by 5 bases and J by 5 bases, 16 bases remained unmatched. Sequenced by immunoSEQ multiplex PCR; TCRdb stores in-frame clones only, minus some. The sample includes 85,000 to 130,000 clones, 90% of them seen just once. The clonotype comes from an adult with an advanced solid tumor such as melanoma, head and neck, liver or kidney cancer. The V call is TRBV7-9, the J call TRBJ2-3; 13 nucleotides match TRBD2. The starting material was CD4+ or CD8+ T cells sorted from blood, obtained in a trial of the OX40 agonist ivuxolimab. CDR3 DNA sequence: TGTGCCAGCAGCGCCCTGACTAGCGGGAGGTGGTTTGGCGGAGATACGCAGTATTTT. This gives the protein CASSALTSGRWFGGDTQYF.